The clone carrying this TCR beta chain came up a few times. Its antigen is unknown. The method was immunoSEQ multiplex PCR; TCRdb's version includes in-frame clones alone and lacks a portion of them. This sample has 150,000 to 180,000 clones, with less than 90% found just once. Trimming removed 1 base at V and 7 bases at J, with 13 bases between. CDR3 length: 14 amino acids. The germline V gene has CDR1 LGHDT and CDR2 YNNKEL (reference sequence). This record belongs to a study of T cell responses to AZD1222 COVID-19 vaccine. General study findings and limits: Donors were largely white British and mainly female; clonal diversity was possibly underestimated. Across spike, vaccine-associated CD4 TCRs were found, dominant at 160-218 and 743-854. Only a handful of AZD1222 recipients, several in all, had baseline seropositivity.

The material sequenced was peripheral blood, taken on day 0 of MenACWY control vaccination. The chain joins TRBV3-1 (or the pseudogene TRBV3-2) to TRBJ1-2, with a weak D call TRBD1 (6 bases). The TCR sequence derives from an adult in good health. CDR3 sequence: CASSQVAGARGYTF. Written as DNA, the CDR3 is TGTGCCAGCAGCCAAGTTGCGGGGGCGCGTGGCTACACCTTC.